This T cell receptor (beta chain) comes out of a study of cytomegalovirus exposure and HLA in healthy donors. Study information: HLA-typed donors were the source of approximately 85 million unique TCRs, which an early data release held. Study results and caveats: Reports indicated that the classifier achieved high specificity and sensitivity in diagnosing cytomegalovirus status. In a later analysis, productive TCRs from donors in an Asian-associated ancestry cluster reportedly carried fewer N-insertions than the cohort mean. TRBV6-2, TRBV6-3 and other indistinguishable V segments were excluded.

Trimming cost V 5 bases and J 1 base; bases outside gene matches: 1. The CDR3 spans 14 residues. Looked up from germline, CDR1 is LNHNV and CDR2 is YYDKDF (reference sequence). PCR primers comprised 60 Vbeta and 13 Jbeta primers. This table comes from immunoSEQ multiplex PCR, and its TCRdb copy is limited to in-frame clones, with some not included. Here the sample spans 120,000 to 150,000 clones, approximately 79% being singletons. With regard to this clone: Its antigen is as yet unknown.

The chain links TRBV15 to TRBJ2-7, with 11 positions matching TRBD2. The clonotype originates from a woman aged 40-49 years in good health and CMV-seropositive. The specimen was PBMCs. In DNA form, the CDR3 reads TGTGCCACCAGCGCTAGCGGGGGGTCCTACGAGCAGTACTTC. Amino acid sequence: CATSASGGSYEQYF.